The rows below give T cell receptor beta chains drawn from one sample of a study of T cell responses to AZD1222 COVID-19 vaccine. Generated by immunoSEQ multiplex PCR, the TCRdb table keeps only in-frame clones and is missing some. The profile shows about 120,000 clones, roughly 88% of them singletons. Sequenced material: peripheral blood, taken 28 days after the second AZD1222 dose. These receptors were collected from an adult who received the AZD1222 COVID-19 vaccine. Both conserved end residues are part of each CDR3. Each record gives: J gene, V gene, D gene, clone size, CDR3 DNA, CDR3 protein. The D gene is left open where the match is weak. Size tells how often a clone was seen (once, few, many) or the class of an expanded clone, and some rows leave it out.

TRBJ2-3	TRBV7-3	NA	NA	TGTGCCAGCAGCTTATACCAGGGCACAGATACGCAGTATTTT	CASSLYQGTDTQYF
TRBJ1-5	TRBV6-5	TRBD1	few	TGTGCCAGCGGGGACAGGGGGTATTCTAGTCAGCCCCAGCATTTT	CASGDRGYSSQPQHF
TRBJ2-7	TRBV30	NA	NA	TGTGCCTGGAGTCCCGGCTTTGAGGAGCAGTACTTC	CAWSPGFEEQYF
TRBJ1-2	TRBV2	NA	many	TGTGCCAGCAGTGGTCCGGGGGGTGGCTACACCTTC	CASSGPGGGYTF
TRBJ1-5	TRBV2	NA	few	TGTGCCAGCAGGGGCCAGCAGCCCCAGCATTTT	CASRGQQPQHF
TRBJ1-5	TRBV5-6	NA	NA	TGTGCCAGCAGTCTGGATGGGGGGCAAATTCAGCCCCAGCATTTT	CASSLDGGQIQPQHF
TRBJ2-7	TRBV5-5	NA	NA	TGTGCCAGCAGCTTGGGGGGCCACGAGCAGTACTTC	CASSLGGHEQYF
TRBJ1-5	TRBV11-2	NA	NA	TGTGCCAGCTCCGTTGGCAGGGGAATCTATCAGCCCCAGCATTTT	CASSVGRGIYQPQHF
TRBJ2-5	TRBV14	NA	NA	TGTGCCAGCAGCCAAGTCGTATTCCGTACTCCAAGAGCGACCCAGTACTTC	CASSQVVFRTPRATQYF
TRBJ2-7	TRBV6-2/TRBV6-3	NA	NA	TGTGCCAGCAGTATGTACAGGGAAGGCTACGAGCAGTACTTC	CASSMYREGYEQYF
TRBJ1-2	TRBV28	TRBD1	few	TGTGCCAGCAGGGACCGGGACAGGATATATGGCTACACCTTC	CASRDRDRIYGYTF
TRBJ2-5	TRBV19	NA	NA	TGTGCCAGTAGTGCCGGAGGACTCCAGACCCAGTACTTC	CASSAGGLQTQYF
TRBJ1-2	TRBV7-9	NA	NA	TGTGCCAGCAGCCCGACGGACTATGGCTACACCTTC	CASSPTDYGYTF
TRBJ2-7	TRBV6-5	NA	NA	TGTGCCAGCAGTCGGGACCGAAGCTCCTACGAGCAGTACTTC	CASSRDRSSYEQYF
TRBJ2-1	TRBV6-6	NA	few	TGTGCCACCAGGGGCAATGAGCAGTTCTTC	CATRGNEQFF
TRBJ2-7	TRBV6-5	TRBD1	once	TGTGCCAGCAGGTCCGAGGGCAGGGGGACGTACGAGCAGTACTTC	CASRSEGRGTYEQYF
TRBJ1-2	TRBV24-1	TRBD1	NA	TGTGCCACCAGTGACCCTAGACAGGGGGTCGGCTACACCTTC	CATSDPRQGVGYTF
TRBJ2-1	TRBV7-3	TRBD2	NA	TGTGCCAGCAGCTTAACCTTGCGGGGGACTTCCTACAATGAGCAGTTCTTC	CASSLTLRGTSYNEQFF
TRBJ2-3	TRBV19	NA	NA	TGTGCCAGTAGGGGAACCAGGGTTCTCGGCACAGATACGCAGTATTTT	CASRGTRVLGTDTQYF
TRBJ2-5	TRBV4-3	NA	NA	TGCGCCAGCAGCCAAGATTTGAAGCGGGAGACCCAGTACTTC	CASSQDLKRETQYF
TRBJ2-7	TRBV19	TRBD1	NA	TGTGCCAGTAGTACCTACGGGGGACAGGGCTACGAGCAGTACTTC	CASSTYGGQGYEQYF
TRBJ1-2	TRBV2	NA	NA	TGTGCCAGCTCGGGGAACTATGGCTACACCTTC	CASSGNYGYTF
TRBJ1-3	TRBV28	TRBD1	NA	TGTGCCAGCAGCCGACAGGGAAAGGCTGGAAACACCATATATTTT	CASSRQGKAGNTIYF
TRBJ2-7	TRBV2	NA	NA	TGTGCCAGCAGTGGTAGCGGTGCCTACGAGCAGTACTTC	CASSGSGAYEQYF
TRBJ1-5	TRBV7-8	NA	NA	TGTGCCAGCAGCTTAGGAGCGGTGGGGCAGAGAGGTAATCAGCCCCAGCATTTT	CASSLGAVGQRGNQPQHF
TRBJ1-1	TRBV27	NA	NA	TGTGCCAGCAGTTTTTCCCGGTTGAACACTGAAGCTTTCTTT	CASSFSRLNTEAFF
TRBJ2-4	TRBV11-2	NA	NA	TGTGCCAGCAGCCAAGGGTTAGGGGCCAAAAACATTCAGTACTTC	CASSQGLGAKNIQYF
TRBJ2-1	TRBV24-1	TRBD2	NA	TGTGCCACCAGTGATAGAGCGGGGGGGTATTTCTTC	CATSDRAGGYFF
TRBJ1-2	TRBV2	NA	NA	TGTGCCAGCAAGGCTGACAGGTCCCTGGGGTACACCTTC	CASKADRSLGYTF
TRBJ1-4	TRBV28	NA	NA	TGTGCCAGCAGTTTATCGGCAGCTGCAACTAATGAAAAACTGTTTTTT	CASSLSAAATNEKLFF
TRBJ2-2	TRBV9	TRBD2	NA	TGTGCCAGCAGCGAAGCGGGGGGACACACCGGGGAGCTGTTTTTT	CASSEAGGHTGELFF
TRBJ2-3	TRBV6-2/TRBV6-3	NA	NA	TGTGCCAGCAGTTACGGAAGCACAGATACGCAGTATTTT	CASSYGSTDTQYF
TRBJ1-1	TRBV12-3/TRBV12-4	NA	NA	TGTGCCAGCAGTGGAAGGGGGGGTGAAGCTTTCTTT	CASSGRGGEAFF
TRBJ2-7	TRBV6-5	NA	NA	TGTGCCAGCAGTTACTACAGGGAGGCCTACGAGCAGTACTTC	CASSYYREAYEQYF
TRBJ1-1	TRBV28	NA	NA	TGTGCCAGCAGTTCCGCTACCACTGAAGCTTTCTTT	CASSSATTEAFF
TRBJ1-1	TRBV4-1	NA	once	TGCGCCAGCAGCCAAGACGTGAACACTGAAGCTTTCTTT	CASSQDVNTEAFF
TRBJ2-3	TRBV5-1	TRBD2	NA	TGCGCCAGTATCCCGGGACTAGCTTTTGTAGATACGCAGTATTTT	CASIPGLAFVDTQYF
TRBJ1-6	TRBV27	NA	NA	TGTGCCAGCACGGTCGGTTACGGGAATTCACCCCTCCACTTT	CASTVGYGNSPLHF
TRBJ1-2	TRBV5-1	NA	once	TGCGCCAGCAGCTTGGGAGTCGGGCAGGAGAGCTATGGCTACACCTTC	CASSLGVGQESYGYTF
TRBJ1-6	TRBV6-5	NA	NA	TGTGCCAGCAGTCCCGCGGCTCCTTGGAGCACACCCCTCCACTTT	CASSPAAPWSTPLHF
TRBJ2-3	TRBV5-1	NA	NA	TGCGCCAGCAGCGGGCAGGACGGCACAGATACGCAGTATTTT	CASSGQDGTDTQYF
TRBJ2-5	TRBV29-1	TRBD1	NA	TGCAGCGTTGAGGACTGGGACAGGGGGAGAACCCAGTACTTC	CSVEDWDRGRTQYF
TRBJ2-2	TRBV4-3	TRBD1	NA	TGCGCCAGCAGCCAAGAACAGGGGGCAACCGGGGAGCTGTTTTTT	CASSQEQGATGELFF
TRBJ2-5	TRBV19	NA	NA	TGTGCCAGTAGTAGTCCTAATTTTGTTGGCAGTCCAGAGACCCAGTACTTC	CASSSPNFVGSPETQYF
TRBJ1-1	TRBV25-1	NA	NA	TGTGCCAGCAGTGAATATAGGGGGAACACTGAAGCTTTCTTT	CASSEYRGNTEAFF
TRBJ1-5	TRBV19	NA	NA	TGTGCCAGTAGTATTTACCAGGGAACTCAGCCCCAGCATTTT	CASSIYQGTQPQHF
TRBJ2-3	TRBV5-1	TRBD2	NA	TGCGCCAGCAGCCTTTCTGGACTAGCGGGGGTCACAGATACGCAGTATTTT	CASSLSGLAGVTDTQYF
TRBJ2-3	TRBV7-2	TRBD1	NA	TGTGCCAGCAGCTTAACAGGGGCAGATACGCAGTATTTT	CASSLTGADTQYF
TRBJ2-1	TRBV4-1	TRBD2	NA	TGCGCCAGCAGCCACCCTGGAGCGGGGGAGACCAGGAATGAGCAGTTCTTC	CASSHPGAGETRNEQFF